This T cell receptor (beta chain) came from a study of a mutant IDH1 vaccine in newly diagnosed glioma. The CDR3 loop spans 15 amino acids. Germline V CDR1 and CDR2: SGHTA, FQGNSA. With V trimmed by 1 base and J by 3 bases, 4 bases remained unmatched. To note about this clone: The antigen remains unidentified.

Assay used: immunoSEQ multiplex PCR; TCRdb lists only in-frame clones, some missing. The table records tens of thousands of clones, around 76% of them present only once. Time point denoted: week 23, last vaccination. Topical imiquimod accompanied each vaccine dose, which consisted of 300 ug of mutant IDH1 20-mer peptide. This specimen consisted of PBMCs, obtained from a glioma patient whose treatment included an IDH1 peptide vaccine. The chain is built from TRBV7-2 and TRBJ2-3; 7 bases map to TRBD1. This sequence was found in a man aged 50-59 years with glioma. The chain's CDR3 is CASSLGGQVTDTQYF. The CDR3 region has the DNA TGTGCCAGCAGCTTAGGCGGACAGGTGACAGATACGCAGTATTTT.